These 20 T cell receptor beta chains were all obtained from the same sample, sequenced in a study of tumor-infiltrating lymphocytes in localized non-small cell lung cancer. Libraries were prepared by immunoSEQ multiplex PCR; TCRdb keeps only in-frame clonotypes and omits some of them. The sample has about 21,000 clones; nearly 80% are singletons. What was sequenced was lung tumor tissue. Receptors originate from a human donor with non-small cell lung cancer.

The V gene is TRBV28, the J gene TRBJ2-2; 10 bases match TRBD1. Trimming cost V 6 bases and J 5 bases; bases outside gene matches: 6. Looked up from germline, CDR1 is MDHEN and CDR2 is SYDVKM. This CDR3 is 15 amino acids long. CDR3 nucleotides: TGTGCCAGCAGGCCCGACAGGGGGCGAACCGGGGAGCTGTTTTTT. Its translation: CASRPDRGRTGELFF.

The gene calls are TRBV7-2 and TRBJ2-3; D unresolved. Trimming pared 2 bases from V and 2 bases from J, leaving 8 bases between. Germline values: CDR1 SGHTA, CDR2 FQGNSA. This CDR3 comprises 14 residues. CDR3: CASSLKIDTDTQYF. The CDR3 DNA is TGTGCCAGCAGCTTAAAGATCGACACAGATACGCAGTATTTT.

This chain uses TRBV2 with TRBJ1-2, with 9 bases that match TRBD1. The V and J ends lost 3 bases and 5 bases, in that order; junction bases with no gene match: 4. This CDR3 region has 14 residues. Germline CDR1 and CDR2: SNHLY and FYNNEI. CDR3 sequence: CASSDLGTGYGYTF. The CDR3 DNA is TGTGCCAGCAGTGACCTCGGGACAGGGTATGGCTACACCTTC. The variable domain in full, with the rest retrieved from reference TRBV2 and TRBJ1-2, is EPEVTQTPSHQVTQMGQEVILRCVPISNHLYFYWYRQILGQKVEFLVSFYNNEISEKSEIFDDQFSVERPDGSNFTLKIRSTKLEDSAMYFCASSDLGTGYGYTFGSGTRLTVV.

About this clone itself: Additional DNA sequences in this sample encode the identical CDR3. The gene calls are TRBV4-3 and TRBJ1-3; tentatively, D is TRBD1 (6 bases). The V gene lost 0 bases and the J gene lost 0 bases, with 12 bases spanning the gap. The CDR3 is 17 amino acids. Germline assignment: CDR1 LGHNA and CDR2 YSLEER. Written as DNA, the CDR3 is TGCGCCAGCAGCCAAGATCTTGGCAGGGGCTCTGGAAACACCATATATTTT. It codes for CASSQDLGRGSGNTIYF.

V and J are TRBV4-1 and TRBJ2-1, with TRBD1 identical over 10 bases. Per germline, CDR1 MGHRA and CDR2 YSYEKL. V lost 8 bases, J lost 5 bases, and 12 bases stayed unmatched. This CDR3 is built from 16 residues. The chain's CDR3 is CASRMTDRGGHNEQFF. CDR3 DNA: TGCGCCAGCCGGATGACGGACAGGGGGGGCCACAATGAGCAGTTCTTC.

CDR3 residues: CASSPPGLDGKYF. CDR3 sequence (DNA): TGTGCCAGCTCACCACCGGGACTCGACGGGAAGTACTTC. The chain is built from TRBV18 and TRBJ2-7, with a tentative D call TRBD2 (6 bases). The CDR3 has 13 amino acids. V was trimmed by 0 bases and J by 11 bases, leaving 14 bases between them. Germline values: CDR1 KGHSH, CDR2 LQKENI. Full variable domain (remainder filled in from reference TRBV18 and TRBJ2-7): NAGVMQNPRHLVRRRGQEARLRCSPMKGHSHVYWYRQLPEEGLKFMVYLQKENIIDESGMPKERFSAEFPKEGPSILRIQQVVRGDSAAYFCASSPPGLDGKYFGPGTRLTVT.

In its sample, this clone was seen a few times. The V gene is TRBV19, the J gene TRBJ2-7; D uncertain. Trimming pared 3 bases from V and 5 bases from J, leaving 14 bases between. The CDR3 is 14 amino acids. Germline CDR1 is LNHDA and CDR2 is SQIVND (reference sequence). The CDR3 nucleotides are TGTGCCAGTAGTATCCGGGCCACTCGGGACGAGCAGTACTTC. This codes for CASSIRATRDEQYF.

V is TRBV7-8 and J is TRBJ2-3, with TRBD1 as a possible D gene (5 bases). CDR1 is SGHVS and CDR2 is FQNEAQ in the germline V gene. The CDR3 is 16 residues long. The V and J ends lost 0 bases and 3 bases respectively, with 13 bases between them. The DNA of the CDR3 is TGTGCCAGCAGCTTAGCGCTTGTGACAGTAACAGATACGCAGTATTTT. Translated: CASSLALVTVTDTQYF.

V gene TRBV29-1 combines with J gene TRBJ2-5; D is unresolved. Germline V CDR1 and CDR2: SQVTM, ANQGSEA. With 6 bases removed from V and 5 bases from J, the gap between germline ends came to 10 bases. This CDR3 has 11 residues. The DNA for the CDR3 is TGCAGCGTGGAATTAGGGGAGACCCAGTACTTC. This translates into CSVELGETQYF.

The V and J genes are TRBV25-1 and TRBJ1-1, with a tentative D call TRBD1 (5 bases). Germline loops: CDR1 MGHDK, CDR2 SYGVNS. Deletions cut 2 bases from V and 6 bases from J, with 13 bases between. CDR3 length equals 14 residues. As DNA, the CDR3 is TGTGCCAGCAGTGAAATGGCAGGGAAGGCTGAAGCTTTCTTT. Residues: CASSEMAGKAEAFF.

This chain connects TRBV11-2 to TRBJ1-3, with D unclear. The CDR3 spans 15 residues. Germline V lookup: CDR1 SGHAT, CDR2 FQNNGV. V lost 9 bases and J lost 0, with 15 bases in between. The CDR3 loop is CASHAAGYSGNTIYF. The CDR3 DNA sequence: TGTGCCAGTCACGCAGCCGGCTACTCTGGAAACACCATATATTTT.

The chain carries TRBV7-2 and TRBJ2-3; TRBD2 matches at 8 bases. The CDR3 totals 15 residues. Germline values: CDR1 SGHTA, CDR2 FQGNSA. The trim removed 5 bases at V and 3 bases at J, leaving 7 bases unmatched. For the CDR3, the DNA is TGTGCCAGCAGCGAGGGACTAGTAGTGACAGATACGCAGTATTTT. Protein product: CASSEGLVVTDTQYF.

This clone is classed as medium-sized (0.01 to 0.1%). J is TRBJ1-5 and V is TRBV2; 7 bases align to TRBD1. From germline, CDR1 is SNHLY and CDR2 FYNNEI. The length of the CDR3 is 13 residues. V was pared by 6 bases and J by 6 bases, with 5 bases of the junction left unmatched. The CDR3 bases are TGTGCCAGCAGCCTAGGGGGCGGTCAGCCCCAGCATTTT. This translates into CASSLGGGQPQHF. Filled out from reference TRBV2 and TRBJ1-5, the complete variable domain reads EPEVTQTPSHQVTQMGQEVILRCVPISNHLYFYWYRQILGQKVEFLVSFYNNEISEKSEIFDDQFSVERPDGSNFTLKIRSTKLEDSAMYFCASSLGGGQPQHFGDGTRLSIL.

This rearrangement joins TRBV6-1 to TRBJ1-5, with D hard to call. V was trimmed by 3 bases and J by 6 bases, leaving 9 bases between them. The CDR3 has 13 residues. Germline CDR1 reads MNHNS; CDR2 reads SASEGT. This chain's CDR3 is CASSERSLQPQHF. CDR3 nucleotides: TGTGCCAGCAGTGAGAGGTCGCTTCAGCCCCAGCATTTT.

V is TRBV5-4 and J is TRBJ2-2, with 12 bases lining up with TRBD2. The CDR3 sequence is 17 residues long. Looked up from germline, CDR1 is SGHNT and CDR2 is YYREEE (reference sequence). V trimming: 4 bases; J trimming: 0 bases; junction bases outside the gene matches: 4. The DNA for the CDR3 is TGTGCCAGCAGCCCACTAGCGGGAGGTTCGAACACCGGGGAGCTGTTTTTT. Its protein product is CASSPLAGGSNTGELFF.

V is TRBV11-2 and J is TRBJ2-2; TRBD1 is a possible D gene (7 bases). This CDR3 has 14 amino acids. From germline, CDR1 is SGHAT and CDR2 FQNNGV. The V and J ends lost 5 bases and 7 bases respectively, with 14 bases between them. The CDR3 region is CASSPNQGGGELFF. The CDR3 bases are TGTGCCAGCAGCCCAAACCAGGGGGGCGGGGAGCTGTTTTTT. Complete variable domain (other parts from reference TRBV11-2 and TRBJ2-2): EAGVAQSPRYKIIEKRQSVAFWCNPISGHATLYWYQQILGQGPKLLIQFQNNGVVDDSQLPKDRFSAERLKGVDSTLKIQPAKLEDSAVYLCASSPNQGGGELFFGEGSRLTVL.

The chain combines TRBV15 with TRBJ1-5; TRBD1 matches at 8 bases. Germline V gene lookup returns CDR1 LNHNV and CDR2 YYDKDF (reference sequence). The CDR3 sequence is 15 residues long. The J segment lost 5 bases and the V segment lost 3 bases, leaving 6 bases of the junction unmatched. The CDR3 DNA sequence: TGTGCCACCAGCAGTCCCGGGACAGGTGATCAGCCCCAGCATTTT. Residues: CATSSPGTGDQPQHF.

The chain carries TRBV15 and TRBJ1-4; D unclear. V dropped 0 bases and J dropped 6 bases, with 11 bases sitting between them. The CDR3 is 15 amino acids. Germline CDR1 LNHNV, CDR2 YYDKDF (reference sequence). CDR3 sequence: CATSRDVAWDEKLFF. The CDR3 nucleotides are TGTGCCACCAGCAGAGATGTGGCATGGGATGAAAAACTGTTTTTT.

The rearrangement joins TRBV6-5 to TRBJ2-3; D gene uncertain. Germline CDR1 is MNHEY and CDR2 is SVGAGI. The CDR3 is 12 residues long. The V and J ends lost 2 bases and 9 bases respectively, with 9 bases between them. The CDR3: CASSYDGKTQYF. The CDR3 nucleotides read TGTGCCAGCAGTTACGATGGTAAAACGCAGTATTTT.

The J gene is TRBJ2-7, the V gene TRBV5-6; no reliable D call. Per the germline V gene, CDR1 is SGHDT and CDR2 is YYEEEE. V lost 4 bases to trimming and J lost 5 bases, with 19 bases between them. The CDR3 consists of 15 residues. This chain's CDR3 is CASSPWSRLSDEQYF. The CDR3 DNA is TGTGCCAGCAGCCCCTGGTCCCGGCTGAGCGACGAGCAGTACTTC.